This T cell receptor beta chain was captured by sequencing in a study of OX40 agonist ivuxolimab in advanced cancers. With regard to the full study: Ivuxolimab was an agonistic, fully human IgG2 monoclonal antibody directed against OX40 (CD134), a costimulatory receptor. Intravenous ivuxolimab was administered to patients every 2 weeks at six dose levels: 0.01, 0.1, 0.3, 1.5, 3 and 10 mg/kg. Of the approximately 54 dose-escalation patients, hepatocellular carcinoma was present in roughly 19, melanoma in approximately 15, renal cell carcinoma in 9 and head and neck cancer in 9. A male proportion of approximately 83% and a mean age of approximately 61 years, ranging from about 23 to 90, were recorded for the dose-escalation cohort. Prior anti-PD-1, anti-PD-L1 or anti-CTLA-4 therapy was permitted, and 40% of dose-escalation patients had received checkpoint inhibitors. Partial responses were achieved by three dose-escalation patients, of whom one had hepatocellular carcinoma and two had cutaneous melanoma. The purpose of peripheral TCRbeta sequencing was to test whether ivuxolimab changed TCR sequence diversity and led to clonal T-cell expansion. The paper covers the monotherapy dose-escalation part of the phase I ivuxolimab trial, which included N of about 50 patients.

Patients with autoimmune disease history or receiving systemic immunosuppression were excluded from the trial. In every dose cohort, peripheral blood was drawn for TCR sequencing at baseline, cycle 4 day 1, and cycle 7 day 1. The samples were taken from a phase I, first-in-human, multicenter, open-label dose-escalation trial of ivuxolimab. Adults with locally advanced or metastatic head and neck squamous cell, hepatocellular, melanoma or renal cell carcinoma were enrolled in the trial. Before TCR sequencing, CD4+ and CD8+ T cells were separately sorted from peripheral blood. Beyond this particular receptor, the publication reports: After ivuxolimab, CD8+ T cells had more expanded clones than CD4+ T cells on average. The antigen specificity of the clonally expanded peripheral T cells was not determined. In partial responders in the 0.1-3.0 mg/kg groups, normalized peripheral clonal expansion was found to be among the lowest, especially among CD8+ T cells. Low levels of normalized T-cell clonal expansion were also seen in some patients who did not respond. At doses of 0.1 to 3.0 mg/kg, clonal expansion of both CD4+ and CD8+ T cells in blood was seen between baseline and week 6.

Genomic DNA was extracted from sorted cells for sequencing of the TCRbeta CDR3 region. TCRbeta CDR3 regions were sequenced using the immunoSEQ Assay. Here the immuneACCESS table is served through TCRdb, limited to in-frame sequences with V and J called. Missing clones are a known gap in these copies; in checked studies unresolved V genes cover under half, and the rest lacks a known reason. The sample data list approximately 60,000 clones, and roughly four fifths of these were observed just once. Roughly 5.1% of the sample goes to the ten largest clones. Concerning this clone itself: Its antigen is currently not known. No base quality values were provided; no much bigger clone lies one nucleotide off.

The starting material was CD4+ or CD8+ T cells sorted from blood, obtained in a trial of the OX40 agonist ivuxolimab. The origin of this receptor is an adult with an advanced solid tumor such as melanoma, head and neck, liver or kidney cancer.

The nucleotide sequence reads as follows: TGTGCCAGCAGTGAAGTAGCGGGAGGTCCGAGGGGTGAGCAGTTCTTC. Its protein reads: CASSEVAGGPRGEQFF. This receptor chain uses TRBV2 and TRBJ2-1; 10 bases in the junction line up with TRBD2. Counted from cysteine to phenylalanine, this CDR3 has 16 amino acids. Only CDR3 DNA is held: 48 bases, read in frame from base 1. Germline trimming amounts to 1 base on V and 9 bases on J, with 9 as the count of junction bases outside the gene matches. CDR1 SNHLY and CDR2 FYNNEI are derived from the germline V gene.